This T cell receptor beta chain was sequenced in a study of Ad26.COV2.S vaccination and SARS-CoV-2 variants (dated by TCRdb to 2020 to 2022). A note on the overall study: Donors in the vaccine arm were drawn from COV1001, a phase I-IIa trial of Ad26.COV2.S in healthy adults that was multicentre, randomized, double-blind and placebo-controlled. Ad26.COV2.S was administered intramuscularly at a dose of 5x10^10 or 1x10^11 viral particles, either as one shot or as two shots given 56 days apart. The specificity and breadth of SARS-CoV-2-reactive T cell receptors after Ad26.COV2.S vaccination were assessed by TCRbeta repertoire sequencing. The TCR-sequenced set comprised approximately 32 samples: around 20 Ad26.COV2.S vaccine recipients, 5 placebo recipients and 8 SARS-CoV-2 convalescent individuals. Participants in the trial were split at random into five groups of five each, receiving low-dose or high-dose Ad26.COV2.S once or twice, or else placebo on both occasions. Investigators remained blinded to trial group allocation during experiments and outcome assessment. General conclusions and limits of the study: The study was not powered for comparison of responses between vaccine doses or regimens. Substantial breadth of spike-specific CD8+ and CD4+ T cell responses was reported after vaccination. Non-spike TCR breadth was comparable between vaccine and placebo recipients, consistent with the vaccine containing only spike. According to the authors, total T cell responses may have been underestimated by the TCR breadth and depth analyses. Spike-specific TCR breadth was higher in Ad26.COV2.S recipients than in placebo recipients (P = 0.0014).

Taken from cysteine to phenylalanine, the CDR3 has 14 residues. Only the CDR3 DNA stays, 42 bases, in frame from base 1. Deletion took 0 bases off V and 7 bases off J, with a span of 14 bases between the germline ends. The germline V gene specifies SGHDT as CDR1 and YYEEEE as CDR2. The immunoSEQ Assay was used to sequence TCRbeta CDR3 regions. After extraction, genomic DNA underwent amplification by bias-controlled multiplex PCR, followed by high-throughput sequencing. Per the original workflow: Collapsing and filtering of sequences were performed to quantify the absolute abundance of each unique TCRbeta CDR3 region. T cell fraction was estimated by normalization of TCRbeta template counts to usable DNA, with usable DNA being measured through amplification of reference genes present in all nucleated cells. Repertoire TCRs were annotated as SARS-CoV-2-specific by exact matching of V gene, CDR3 amino acid sequence and J gene to a known reactive TCR set. The reference SARS-CoV-2 TCR set came from MIRA and was filtered for enrichment in COVID-19-positive ImmuneCODE repertoires, removing public or cross-reactive TCRs. Using the MIRA antigens, annotated TCRs were further analysed by specific ORF or by position within an ORF. Breadth was defined as annotated unique rearrangements over total unique productive rearrangements; depth was the summed frequency of those rearrangements. Two-sided Wilcoxon rank-sum tests were applied when comparing TCR breadth between groups. As stored in TCRdb, this immuneACCESS dataset retains in-frame rearrangements with V and J assigned. A fraction of the clones does not appear; measured against another copy, unresolved V genes explain less than half of the discrepancy, and the remainder lacks a known reason. D and trimming were read from the DNA, whereas the V and J calls and clone size are those reported in that table. This sample comprises around 350,000 clones, 85% of them detected only once. The ten largest clonotypes hold 3.3% of the sample.

The treatment or condition label, read with the paper, signifies: some 19 received Ad26.COV2.S at low or high dose, single or two shots; about 5 received placebo; per-sample allocation not given. For vaccine and placebo recipients, the sequenced repertoires came from samples collected on day 63 after the first injection. Cohort 1b enrolled 20 to 30 adults aged 18-55 years at a single site in Boston, USA, between 29 July and 7 August 2020. Ad26.COV2.S was a replication-incompetent adenovirus type 26 vector expressing a prefusion-stabilized SARS-CoV-2 spike protein from the original Wuhan strain. Notes on this clone: This clone's antigen is unknown. No per-base quality is available; no much larger clone lies one base away.

Rearrangement joined TRBV5-6 to TRBJ2-7, with no reliable assignment of the D segment. The clonotype originates from a person between 18 and 65 years old who received the Ad26.COV2.S COVID-19 vaccine or a placebo. Sequencing used peripheral blood, obtained in a trial of Ad26.COV2.S vaccine versus placebo. The CDR3 protein sequence reads: CASSLELRAWEQYF. The DNA sequence is as follows: TGTGCCAGCAGCTTGGAGTTACGGGCGTGGGAGCAGTACTTC.